Below, 11 T cell receptor beta chains from the same sample are listed, as sequenced in a study of cytomegalovirus exposure and HLA in healthy donors. The PCR made use of 60 Vbeta and 13 Jbeta primers. Clones were sequenced by immunoSEQ multiplex PCR, and TCRdb holds only the in-frame ones, with some missing. The sample lists some 180,000 clones, about four fifths occurring once. Sequenced input: PBMCs. The receptors were sampled from a woman aged 25 to 39 in good health and CMV-seronegative.

The chain couples TRBV6-6 to TRBJ1-5, with TRBD1 matching over 9 bases. CDR1 MNHNY and CDR2 SVGAGI come from the germline V gene (reference sequence). V gave up 3 bases and J gave up 7 bases; unmatched junction bases: 10. The CDR3 length is 16 residues. The DNA of the CDR3 is TGTGCCAGCAGTTATTCATCCGGGACAGGGTACCAGCCCCAGCATTTT. Encoded protein: CASSYSSGTGYQPQHF.

The V gene is TRBV9, the J gene TRBJ1-1; D call uncertain. The germline gives CDR1 SGDLS, CDR2 YYNGEE. The CDR3 loop spans 14 amino acids. V shed 5 bases and J shed 0 bases, with 11 bases lying between them. The CDR3 loop reads CASRPRPMNTEAFF. CDR3 DNA sequence: TGTGCCAGCAGACCCAGGCCCATGAACACTGAAGCTTTCTTT.

The chain links TRBV12-5 to TRBJ1-6; 7 nucleotides agree with TRBD1. V dropped 1 base and J dropped 7; count of bases not matched to a gene: 4. This CDR3 comprises 15 residues. Germline-derived CDR1 and CDR2 are LGHNT and FRNRAP. As DNA, the CDR3 is TGTGCTAGTGGTTTGGCGACAGGGTGGAATTCACCCCTCCACTTT. Translation gives CASGLATGWNSPLHF.

The chain combines TRBV7-2 with TRBJ2-7, with 7 bases aligning to TRBD1. The CDR3 totals 14 residues. The V gene end was trimmed by 7 bases and the J gene end by 3 bases; junction bases not matched to a gene: 9. CDR1 and CDR2 from the germline V gene are SGHTA and FQGNSA. The CDR3 DNA sequence: TGTGCCAGCACAGGGGGACAGTGGTACTACGAGCAGTACTTC. It translates to CASTGGQWYYEQYF.

This sequence joins TRBV18 and TRBJ2-7, with 9 bases identical to TRBD1. The V gene end was trimmed by 6 bases and the J gene end by 6 bases; junction bases not matched to a gene: 12. Germline V gene data show CDR1 as KGHSH and CDR2 as LQKENI. The length of the CDR3 is 15 residues. The CDR3 region has the DNA TGTGCCAGCTCGCTGAGGACAGGGGAAACCATCGAGCAGTACTTC. Translating gives CASSLRTGETIEQYF.

This clone was counted a few times. This sequence joins TRBV7-9 and TRBJ1-1; 8 bases align to TRBD1. Germline assignment: CDR1 SEHNR and CDR2 FQNEAQ (reference sequence). V was clipped by 3 bases and J by 1 base; unmatched bases: 4. CDR3 length equals 15 residues. The CDR3 DNA sequence: TGTGCCAGCAGCTTTAGTGGGACAGGGAACACTGAAGCTTTCTTT. This gives the protein CASSFSGTGNTEAFF.

The chain is built from TRBV7-9 and TRBJ1-5; 7 nucleotides match TRBD1. The CDR3 totals 13 residues. CDR1 and CDR2 (germline): SEHNR, FQNEAQ (reference sequence). V shed 5 bases, J shed 4 bases, and the junction held 2 bases outside the gene matches. The chain's CDR3 is CASSRTGNQPQHF. The DNA for the CDR3 is TGTGCCAGCAGCCGGACAGGAAATCAGCCCCAGCATTTT.

This chain links TRBV27 with TRBJ1-2, with 11 bases matching TRBD1. This CDR3 has 13 amino acids. J was trimmed by 7 bases and V by 7 bases; bases with no gene match: 5. Germline CDR1 is MNHEY and CDR2 is SMNVEV (reference sequence). For the CDR3, the DNA is TGTGCCAGCACCCGGACAGGGGGCAGTGGCTACACCTTC. Its protein product is CASTRTGGSGYTF.

This clone has only a few counts. The rearrangement joins TRBV2 to TRBJ2-5; TRBD1 is a possible D gene (5 bases). The germline V gene encodes CDR1 SNHLY and CDR2 FYNNEI. This CDR3 spans 12 amino acids. The germline V and J ends were trimmed by 3 bases and 7 bases, with 9 bases remaining between them. The CDR3: CASSEQGGTQYF. CDR3 nucleotide sequence: TGTGCCAGCAGTGAGCAGGGTGGGACCCAGTACTTC.

The rearrangement uses TRBV2 and TRBJ2-7, with D possibly TRBD2 on 7 matching bases. Germline CDR1 SNHLY, CDR2 FYNNEI. V lost 7 bases and J lost 6, with 19 bases in between. CDR3 length: 14 amino acids. CDR3 sequence reads: CASTYRGANPEQYF. The CDR3 nucleotides read TGTGCCAGCACTTATCGGGGGGCGAATCCCGAGCAGTACTTC.

The chain recombines TRBV5-1 with TRBJ2-3; D uncertain. This CDR3 region has 15 residues. Trimming stripped 0 bases from V and 2 bases from J, with 10 bases between. Per the germline V gene, CDR1 is SGHRS and CDR2 is YFSETQ. Written as DNA, the CDR3 is TGCGCCAGCAGCTTGGTCCAGTCATACACAGATACGCAGTATTTT. Translation: CASSLVQSYTDTQYF.